The sequence of this T cell receptor (beta chain) was determined in a study of shared clonotypes between healthy human individuals. At the level of the study: Participating donors consisted of a couple of women and a few men aged 18 to 49. CD4 naive and CD4 memory each took three plates per donor, while CD8 naive took two and CD8 memory one.

Among the donors, all were Caucasian adults who lived in Nashville, Tennessee. A split of CD4+ cells into CD45RA+ naive and CD45RA-negative memory subsets was performed. Assay: immunoSEQ multiplex PCR; the TCRdb copy retains only in-frame clones and omits some. The table lists fewer than 2.5 million clones, 93% of them singletons. This receptor was obtained from a man between 18 and 35 years old in good health. Some clones in this sample may be carry-over from other donors' samples. The sequenced material came from naive CD4+ T cells from PBMCs. Regarding subset: CD45RA+ positively selected.

For the CDR3, the DNA is TGCGCCAGCAGCTTGGCCGGGACCCGCACAGATACGCAGTATTTT. This translates into CASSLAGTRTDTQYF. The chain couples TRBV5-1 to TRBJ2-3; D tentatively reads TRBD1 or TRBD2 (5 bases each). The CDR3 extends over 15 amino acids. Trimming took off 0 bases at V and 1 base at J, with 9 bases between the two ends. CDR1 is SGHRS, CDR2 YFSETQ, per germline.